This paragraph covers one T cell receptor beta chain sequence. Its antigen is currently unknown. Treatment specified: some 19 received Ad26.COV2.S at low or high dose, single or two shots; roughly five received placebo; per-sample allocation not given. Day 63 after the first injection of vaccine or placebo was the sampling time. These data originate in a study of Ad26.COV2.S vaccination and SARS-CoV-2 variants. Study background: By the intramuscular route, Ad26.COV2.S was given once, or twice 56 days apart. Study results and caveats: CD8+ and CD4+ T cells specific for spike reportedly responded with substantial breadth after vaccination. It was vaccine recipients, not placebo recipients, who had the higher spike-specific TCR breadth.

Generated by immunoSEQ multiplex PCR, the TCRdb table keeps only in-frame clones and is missing some. The data hold hundreds of thousands of clones, with about 89% observed a single time. The CDR3 is made up of 14 amino acids. CDR1 is SGHVS and CDR2 is FQNEAQ in the germline V gene. V lost 5 bases to trimming and J lost 7 bases, with 14 bases between them. The V and J genes are TRBV7-8 and TRBJ2-2; no reliable D call. This sequence originates from a person aged 18-65 years who received the Ad26.COV2.S COVID-19 vaccine or a placebo. The input for sequencing was peripheral blood, taken in a trial of Ad26.COV2.S vaccine versus placebo. The CDR3 loop reads CASSVSLTDGELFF. As DNA, the CDR3 is TGTGCCAGCAGCGTCTCCCTGACGGACGGGGAGCTGTTTTTT.